This entry is about one TCR beta chain. What antigen it recognizes has not been identified. No base qualities exist here, and no much larger clone lies one base off it. These data come from a study of shared clonotypes between healthy human individuals (dated by TCRdb to about 2020). Some background on the complete study: A couple of women and a few men aged 18 to 49 years were included in the cohort. For each donor, three plates each were used for CD4 naive and CD4 memory, two plates were used for CD8 naive, and one plate was used for CD8 memory. The study deeply sequenced blood TCR repertoires of about 5 healthy adults to estimate repertoire size and the extent of clonotype sharing between individuals. To increase sequencing depth and limit assay-specific biases, different laboratories used diverse techniques to prepare libraries and sequence TCR repertoires. Per donor, leukapheresis produced somewhere between about 0.94 and 8.9 billion PBMCs.

CDR1 and CDR2, per the germline V gene, are MDHEN and SYDVKM. From its cysteine to its phenylalanine, the CDR3 spans 17 amino acids. Kept here is only the CDR3 DNA, which spans 51 bases and is read in frame from base 1. Between the V and J ends, shortened by 4 bases and 0 bases respectively, the junction contains 13 bases. CD8 naive samples were CD45RO-negative cells positively selected for CCR7, giving a CD45RA+CCR7+ population that excluded TemRA cells. The donors were healthy, HIV-negative adults who had no recently reported acute infections or vaccinations. Only Caucasian adults living in Nashville, Tennessee, USA were represented among the donors. Blood was obtained by leukapheresis, after which PBMCs were separated by Ficoll-Histopaque density gradient centrifugation and cryopreserved in liquid nitrogen vapor phase. Analytical flow cytometry was used to check the purity and quantity of every magnetically sorted T cell population. From each sorted fraction, genomic DNA was isolated and quantified by UV absorbance on a Nanodrop 2000c.

TCR CDR3 regions were amplified from genomic DNA by multiplex PCR using the deep immunoSEQ assay. Genomic DNA extracted from each cell subset was distributed evenly over all wells of several immunoSEQ 96-well plates, and each plate served as one replicate. For sorted subsets, each replicate PCR was loaded with 200 ng genomic DNA, equivalent to 25,000 to 30,000 T cell genomes. Purified libraries were measured with a Qubit 3.0 fluorometer, size-checked on a Bioanalyzer 2100, and measured again with the KAPA Library Quantification kit. Each immunoSEQ 96-well plate was sequenced on its own single-read 150-cycle Illumina NextSeq 550 flow cell. As for the authors' bioinformatics: Because only junctional sequences without quality scores were contained in the immunoSEQ output, filtering matching that applied to full-length reads could not be performed. Sequences were annotated with PyIR, a Python wrapper for IgBLAST v1.9, and V/J genes and CDR3 were assigned using IMGT germline references. Reads were filtered out if the reads had weak V/J assignments (E-value above 1e-6), no CDR3, stop codons, out-of-frame junctions, or ambiguous translated residues. A V3J clonotype was defined by an identical inferred V gene, J gene, and CDR3 amino acid sequence. Percentage overlap between repertoires was calculated by dividing the number of shared unique clonotypes by the size of the smaller repertoire. RTK rarefaction, the Chao1 estimator, and Recon v2.1 estimates of unobserved clonotypes were used to assess repertoire richness. OLGA was used to compute generation probabilities for all TCRbeta clonotypes that the gDNA method yielded from a few donors. TCRdb mirrors the immuneACCESS table, restricted to in-frame sequences. Some clones are absent from its copies; in checked studies, under half trace to an unresolved V gene, and the reason for the others is unknown. The DNA was the basis for D and trimming; V, J and clone size are from that table. This sample lists approximately 1.9 million clones; around 93% were detected once. The biggest ten clones account for around 1.7% of the sample.

Paper-wide results and their limitations: Because the study included a small number of donors, the genetic and exposure-history diversity represented was limited. Clonotypes shared by all four sorted-subset donors showed higher generation probabilities than non-shared clonotypes. Across a handful of donors, 5% to 6% of naive CD4, roughly 3.3% of naive CD8, roughly 2.3% of memory CD4, and 0.4% to 0.45% of memory CD8 clonotypes were shared. Even with the large sequencing depth, rarefaction of the sorted-subset datasets indicated that sequencing was incomplete. Pairwise subsampling led to the expectation that sequencing depth would affect the degree of clonotype sharing among donors. Naive subsets generally had larger estimated clonotype richness than memory subsets. Sampling was restricted to blood, and TCR repertoires in tissue are likely to differ from TCR repertoires in blood.

This clonotype was sampled from a young man in good health. Some clones in this sample may be carry-over from other donors' samples. This receptor chain uses TRBV28 and TRBJ2-6; no confident D gene assignment can be made. Sequenced: naive CD8+ T cells from PBMCs. The sample's cell subset or site label is to be understood as: CD45RA+CCR7+. The sequence in DNA is TGTGCCAGCAGTTCTGGGCGGTTGAGCTCTGGGGCCAACGTCCTGACTTTC. Its amino acids are CASSSGRLSSGANVLTF.